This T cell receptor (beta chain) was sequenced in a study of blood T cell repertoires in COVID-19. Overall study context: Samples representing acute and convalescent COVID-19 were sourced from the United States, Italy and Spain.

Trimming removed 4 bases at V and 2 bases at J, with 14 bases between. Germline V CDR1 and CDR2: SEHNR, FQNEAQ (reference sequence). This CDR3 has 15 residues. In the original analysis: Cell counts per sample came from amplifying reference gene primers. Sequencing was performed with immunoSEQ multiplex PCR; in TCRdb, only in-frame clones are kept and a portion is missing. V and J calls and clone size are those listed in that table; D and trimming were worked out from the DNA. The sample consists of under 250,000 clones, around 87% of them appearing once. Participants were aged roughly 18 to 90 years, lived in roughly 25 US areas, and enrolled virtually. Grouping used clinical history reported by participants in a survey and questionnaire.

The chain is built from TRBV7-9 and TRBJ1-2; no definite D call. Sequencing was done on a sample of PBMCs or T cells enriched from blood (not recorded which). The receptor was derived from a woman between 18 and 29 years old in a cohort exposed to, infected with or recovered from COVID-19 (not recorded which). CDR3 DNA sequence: TGTGCCAGCAGCTCCCGCGACGGGAAAAACTATGGCTACACCTTC. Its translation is CASSSRDGKNYGYTF.